The following is a T cell receptor (beta chain) sequence with its context. Its specificity is not known. Random-hexamer reverse transcription was applied to 0.5 to 1 ug RNA. It was immunoSEQ multiplex PCR that amplified TCR beta CDR3 across 54 Vbeta and 13 Jbeta. TCRdb re-called the immunoSEQ multiplex PCR reads through MiXCR, storing one row per CDR3 protein. This table has under 200,000 distinct CDR3 sequences, approximately 94% appearing once. The CDR3 totals 14 residues. V lost 5 bases, J lost 3 bases, and 14 bases lay in between. CDR1 is SEHNR, CDR2 FQNEAQ, per germline (reference sequence). The sample belongs to a study of CD8 T cells in Susac syndrome. General study points: As the study acknowledged, the number of individuals who were part of its TCR sequencing and HLA analysis was relatively small.

CD8+ and CD4+ T cells from blood underwent TCR beta sequencing, which was carried out in a high-throughput format. Specimen: CD4+ T cells from PBMCs. The clonotype comes from a human donor in good health. This chain joins TRBV7-9 and TRBJ2-7; either TRBD1 or TRBD2 may fit D (5 bases each). The CDR3 DNA follows: TGTGCCAGCAGCATCCGGGACGGAGTCTACGAGCAGTACTTC. Protein: CASSIRDGVYEQYF.